Listed below are T cell receptor beta chains from one sample, sequenced in a study of blood T cells in healthy people across ages. From the 5' RACE reads, TCRdb called clonotypes with MiXCR, one entry per CDR3 protein. The table lists around 1.5 million distinct CDR3 sequences, roughly 59% of them singletons, with roughly 7% in the top ten. The sequencing sample was made of blood. The receptor source for this set is a young man in good health. The CDR3 runs from the conserved cysteine through the conserved F or W. D genes are given only for firm matches. Clone size appears in some rows only: once, few, many, or a class for an expanded clone.

cdr3_aa	cdr3_nt	d_call	clone_size	j_call	v_call
CASSLDSGGEKLFF	TGCGCCAGCAGTTTGGACAGCGGTGGTGAAAAACTGTTTTTT	.	.	TRBJ1-4	TRBV5-1
CSAFESLQFSDTEAFF	TGCAGTGCTTTCGAATCGCTACAGTTTTCGGATACTGAAGCTTTCTTT	.	.	TRBJ1-1	TRBV20-1
CASSPLSGRAGQYF	TGTGCCAGCAGCCCACTTAGCGGGAGGGCCGGGCAGTACTTC	TRBD2	.	TRBJ2-5	TRBV7-9
CASSLRQADTQYF	TGTGCCAGCAGCTTGCGACAGGCAGATACGCAGTATTTT	.	.	TRBJ2-3	TRBV7-8
CASSGQGALGQPQHF	TGTGCCAGCAGTGGACAGGGGGCGTTAGGCCAGCCCCAGCATTTT	TRBD1	once	TRBJ1-5	TRBV2
CASSDWTGNGYTF	TGTGCCAGCAGCGATTGGACAGGGAATGGCTACACCTTC	TRBD1	once	TRBJ1-2	TRBV5-6
CAISGVTRDEQFF	TGTGCCATCAGTGGGGTAACTAGGGATGAGCAGTTCTTC	.	.	TRBJ2-1	TRBV10-3
CASSQRTSYEQYF	TGCGCCAGCAGCCAGCGAACCTCCTACGAGCAGTACTTC	.	few	TRBJ2-7	TRBV4-1
CAISDTSGRDQGTQYF	TGTGCCATCAGTGACACTAGCGGGAGGGACCAAGGGACCCAGTACTTC	TRBD2	.	TRBJ2-5	TRBV10-3
CASSDGDGYGYTF	TGTGCCAGCAGTGATGGGGACGGCTATGGCTACACCTTC	.	.	TRBJ1-2	TRBV27
CASSLGGSRSDTQYF	TGTGCCAGCAGTTTAGGCGGCAGTCGGTCAGATACGCAGTATTTT	.	.	TRBJ2-3	TRBV28
CSVEDLYLAQHF	TGCAGCGTTGAAGACCTATATCTAGCCCAGCATTTT	.	.	TRBJ1-5	TRBV29-1
CATSPGLAVPDTQYF	TGTGCCACCAGCCCGGGACTAGCGGTCCCAGATACGCAGTATTTT	TRBD2	.	TRBJ2-3	TRBV15
CATSRQGLAGEQYF	TGTGCCACCAGCAGACAGGGACTAGCAGGCGAGCAGTACTTC	TRBD2	.	TRBJ2-7	TRBV15
CASSFEGSGTDTQYF	TGCGCCAGCAGCTTCGAGGGCTCGGGGACGGATACGCAGTATTTT	.	.	TRBJ2-3	TRBV5-1
CASSYLPDSNQPQHF	TGTGCCAGCAGTTACCTTCCGGATAGCAATCAGCCCCAGCATTTT	.	.	TRBJ1-5	TRBV6-6
CASTLVVGGGEAFF	TGTGCCAGCACCCTAGTGGTCGGGGGCGGTGAAGCTTTCTTT	.	few	TRBJ1-1	TRBV11-2
CANRRKGAHEQFF	TGTGCCAACCGTCGGAAGGGGGCTCATGAGCAGTTCTTC	TRBD1	.	TRBJ2-1	TRBV12-3/TRBV12-4
CAIRGDSNQPQHF	TGTGCCATCAGGGGGGACAGCAATCAGCCCCAGCATTTT	.	.	TRBJ1-5	TRBV10-3
CASSQWGEAVNTEAFF	TGTGCCAGCAGCCAATGGGGAGAGGCAGTAAACACTGAAGCTTTCTTT	.	once	TRBJ1-1	TRBV3-1
CSARDALTGIGETQYF	TGCAGTGCTAGAGATGCCTTGACTGGTATAGGAGAGACCCAGTACTTC	.	few	TRBJ2-5	TRBV20-1
CASSASGIGSQQYF	TGTGCCAGCAGCGCCAGCGGGATTGGATCCCAGCAGTACTTC	TRBD2	.	TRBJ2-4	TRBV9
CASSKGLVSGSDTQYF	TGCGCCAGCAGCAAGGGGCTTGTTAGCGGTTCAGATACGCAGTATTTT	.	.	TRBJ2-3	TRBV5-1
CASSLLERGYEQYF	TGCGCCAGCAGCCTTCTGGAGAGAGGCTACGAGCAGTACTTC	.	.	TRBJ2-7	TRBV4-1
CASSYDWESNEQFF	TGTGCCAGCAGTTATGACTGGGAATCTAATGAGCAGTTCTTC	.	.	TRBJ2-1	TRBV6-2/TRBV6-3
CASSQRQGHNEQYF	TGTGCCAGCAGTCAACGACAGGGGCACAACGAGCAGTACTTC	TRBD1	.	TRBJ2-7	TRBV12-3/TRBV12-4
CASSLEGLGANVLTF	TGTGCCAGCAGCTTAGAGGGTCTGGGGGCCAACGTCCTGACTTTC	.	.	TRBJ2-6	TRBV11-2
CASGGLAGVEQYF	TGTGCCAGCGGCGGACTAGCGGGAGTTGAGCAGTACTTC	TRBD2	.	TRBJ2-7	TRBV4-2
CASSTIRIKGIKETQYF	TGTGCCAGCAGTACCATACGAATTAAGGGGATAAAAGAGACCCAGTACTTC	.	.	TRBJ2-5	TRBV28
CSASTRDSQGETQYF	TGCAGTGCTTCAACCCGGGACTCCCAGGGAGAGACCCAGTACTTC	.	few	TRBJ2-5	TRBV20-1
CASSAFPGQGFQYF	TGTGCCAGCAGCGCGTTTCCGGGACAGGGCTTTCAGTACTTC	TRBD1	few	TRBJ2-4	TRBV9
CASSRGLAETQYF	TGTGCCAGCAGCCGTGGACTAGCGGAGACCCAGTACTTC	TRBD2	.	TRBJ2-5	TRBV12-3/TRBV12-4
CASSSLEINQPQHF	TGTGCCAGCAGTTCCCTCGAGATAAATCAGCCCCAGCATTTT	.	.	TRBJ1-5	TRBV27
CASSQRQENSPLHF	TGTGCCAGCAGTCAACGACAGGAGAATTCACCCCTCCACTTT	.	few	TRBJ1-6	TRBV6-2/TRBV6-3
CASSLGLIIRAKNIQYF	TGTGCCAGCAGTTTAGGGTTGATAATCAGAGCCAAAAACATTCAGTACTTC	.	once	TRBJ2-4	TRBV12-3/TRBV12-4
CATTGAGSYNEQFF	TGTGCCACCACCGGGGCTGGCTCCTACAATGAGCAGTTCTTC	.	.	TRBJ2-1	TRBV5-5
CASSRIGTGNNPPQHF	TGTGCCAGCAGCAGAATCGGGACAGGGAACAATCCGCCCCAGCATTTT	TRBD1	once	TRBJ1-5	TRBV2
CASSYSDRGDWSDTQYF	TGTGCCAGCAGCTATTCGGACAGGGGGGATTGGTCAGATACGCAGTATTTT	TRBD1	.	TRBJ2-3	TRBV7-9
CATGLAGGADTQYF	TGTGCCACAGGACTAGCGGGAGGTGCAGATACGCAGTATTTT	TRBD2	few	TRBJ2-3	TRBV10-3
CASSPLGLRDNEQFF	TGCGCCAGCAGCCCCCTAGGCCTCCGGGACAATGAGCAGTTCTTC	.	few	TRBJ2-1	TRBV4-3
CASSLRRQGYGYTF	TGTGCCAGCAGTTTAAGGAGGCAGGGGTATGGCTACACCTTC	.	.	TRBJ1-2	TRBV27
CARGLVETTQYF	TGCGCCCGAGGACTAGTTGAGACTACGCAGTATTTT	TRBD2	.	TRBJ2-3	TRBV5-1
CATSTFHLGAYEQYF	TGTGCCACCAGCACCTTCCATTTGGGGGCCTACGAGCAGTACTTC	.	.	TRBJ2-7	TRBV15
CASSWGTSGNSYNEQFF	TGTGCCAGCAGCTGGGGGACTAGCGGGAACTCCTACAATGAGCAGTTCTTC	TRBD2	few	TRBJ2-1	TRBV11-1
CSVDDPGTGYQETQYF	TGCAGCGTTGATGATCCGGGGACAGGGTACCAAGAGACCCAGTACTTC	TRBD1	.	TRBJ2-5	TRBV29-1
CASSLEQDYSYEQYF	TGTGCCAGCAGCTTGGAGCAGGACTACTCCTACGAGCAGTACTTC	.	.	TRBJ2-7	TRBV5-4
CASSPSDRLNTEAFF	TGTGCCAGCAGCCCGTCCGACAGGCTTAACACTGAAGCTTTCTTT	.	.	TRBJ1-1	TRBV7-9
CASLKGEIPSTDTQYF	TGTGCCAGTTTAAAAGGGGAGATTCCTAGCACAGATACGCAGTATTTT	.	.	TRBJ2-3	TRBV11-2
CSARAPREGTDTQYF	TGCAGTGCTAGAGCCCCCAGGGAGGGCACAGATACGCAGTATTTT	.	.	TRBJ2-3	TRBV20-1
CATSYPGDTATTDTQYF	TGTGCCACCAGTTACCCGGGGGACACCGCAACCACAGATACGCAGTATTTT	.	.	TRBJ2-3	TRBV24-1
CASSSLGGATYNEQFF	TGTGCCAGCAGCTCTTTGGGCGGAGCCACCTACAATGAGCAGTTCTTC	.	.	TRBJ2-1	TRBV7-9
CASSSSTRGTQYF	TGTGCCAGCAGCTCATCGACTAGGGGGACCCAGTACTTC	.	.	TRBJ2-5	TRBV5-6
CSASHGLAGINEQFF	TGCAGTGCTTCCCACGGACTAGCGGGAATCAATGAGCAGTTCTTC	TRBD2	few	TRBJ2-1	TRBV20-1
CASSLEGRGTEAFF	TGTGCCAGCTCACTTGAGGGACGTGGGACTGAAGCTTTCTTT	.	.	TRBJ1-1	TRBV18
CASSLGAREPNYGYTF	TGTGCCAGCAGCTTGGGGGCCCGTGAACCCAACTATGGCTACACCTTC	.	once	TRBJ1-2	TRBV5-4
CASSYSTGSPDTQYF	TGTGCCAGCAGTTACTCGACCGGTTCGCCAGATACGCAGTATTTT	.	.	TRBJ2-3	TRBV6-2/TRBV6-3
CAWSVVAGGPYEQYF	TGTGCCTGGAGTGTAGTAGCGGGAGGTCCCTACGAGCAGTACTTC	TRBD2	few	TRBJ2-7	TRBV30
CASSYQRGINEQFF	TGTGCCAGCAGTTACCAGCGGGGGATCAATGAGCAGTTCTTC	TRBD2	.	TRBJ2-1	TRBV27
CSLGQDNEQYF	TGCAGCCTGGGGCAGGACAATGAGCAGTACTTC	.	.	TRBJ2-7	TRBV29-1
CASSTDSSNNSPLHF	TGCGCCAGCAGCACGGACAGTAGCAATAATTCACCCCTCCACTTT	.	.	TRBJ1-6	TRBV5-1